This T cell receptor beta chain was documented in a study of T cells in Graves' hyperthyroidism and ophthalmopathy. Regarding the study as a whole: Most thyroid clonotypes expanded above 0.001 were also detected in blood. Ophthalmopathy was identified by the model a median approximately 6.4 months ahead of onset.

This clonotype was picked up a small number of times. Its matching antigen is unknown. The CDR3 regions of TCR beta were amplified from RNA transcripts. TCR CDR3 underwent first-round RT-PCR with the HTBI primer set. TCRdb analysed the multiplex PCR reads with MiXCR anew, one entry per CDR3 protein. The sample records about 590,000 distinct CDR3 sequences, 12% to 15% being singletons. Based on clinical symptoms, serum thyroxine and TRAb, thyroid ultrasound and orbital computed tomography, diagnoses were reached. The sequenced sample was blood. The receptor's source is a woman younger than 30 with Graves' ophthalmopathy.

The CDR3 sequence: CSGSLFQGEFGNYGYTF. CDR3 DNA sequence: TGCAGCGGCTCCCTCTTCCAGGGGGAGTTTGGAAACTATGGCTACACCTTC. The chain has TRBV29-1 and TRBJ1-2; 7 nucleotides match TRBD1. With 7 bases clipped from V and 2 bases from J, the junction kept 19 bases outside the gene matches. This CDR3 comprises 17 residues. The germline V gene has CDR1 SQVTM and CDR2 ANQGSEA.